This T cell receptor (beta chain) was observed in a study of spatial heterogeneity in lung cancer. For the study at large: Detected sequences consistently included more beta-chain ones than alpha-chain ones. The study's findings and limits: Ubiquitous expanded tumor TCRs surfaced in blood more at resection than they did at follow-up.

At least ten counts were recorded for this clonotype. As yet, its antigen is unknown. CDR1 SGHTA and CDR2 FQGNSA come from the germline V gene. The CDR3 length is 13 residues. V was shortened by 4 bases and J by 12 bases, with 13 bases between the two germline ends. A unique molecular identifier was attached to every TCR cDNA molecule. TCRdb ran MiXCR on the 5' RACE reads and lists one entry per CDR3 protein. There are more than 20,000 distinct CDR3 sequences in the sample; roughly 12% occur only once, and about 25% lies in the top ten. As to time point: sample taken at primary tumor resection. Unsorted whole RNA samples from tumor, nontumor lung or frozen PBMC were sequenced. Samples came from some 71 TRACERx patients with untreated early-stage lung cancer.

The sequence was collected from a female donor with early-stage non-small cell lung cancer. This rearrangement joins TRBV7-2 to TRBJ1-6, with TRBD1 as a possible D gene (6 bases). Source: PBMCs, taken at surgery. The CDR3 reads CASSWTVIRPLHF. CDR3 nucleotide sequence: TGTGCCAGCAGCTGGACAGTAATTCGACCCCTCCACTTT.